Sequencing of this T cell receptor (beta chain) was carried out in a study of T cell responses to AZD1222 COVID-19 vaccine. Profiled with immunoSEQ multiplex PCR; TCRdb holds only in-frame clones, not every one. Of around 170,000 clones listed, less than 95% are singletons. The V gene lost 4 bases and the J gene lost 5 bases, with 14 bases spanning the gap. Germline CDR1 and CDR2: ENHRY and SYGVKD. The CDR3 is made up of 14 amino acids. V usage is TRBV10-3 and J usage is TRBJ1-2; no clear D gene. The specimen was peripheral blood, collected on day 0 of AZD1222 vaccination. This receptor was taken from an adult in good health. DNA for the CDR3: TGTGCCATCAGTGCAAGCCAGCACGAGTATGGCTACACCTTC. Translation: CAISASQHEYGYTF.